Below, 12 T cell receptor beta chains from the same sample are listed, as sequenced in a study of shared clonotypes between healthy human individuals. Using immunoSEQ multiplex PCR, the repertoire was profiled, and TCRdb retains in-frame clones only, with some absent. The sample has approximately 530,000 clones, 90% to 96% seen once. Specimen: naive CD4+ T cells sorted from blood. Subset of the sample: CD45RA+ positively selected. The source is a woman aged 25 to 45 in good health.

The chain has TRBV29-1 and TRBJ2-1; D is possibly TRBD1 or TRBD2 (5 bases each). Germline values: CDR1 SQVTM, CDR2 ANQGSEA. This CDR3 is 13 amino acids long. V shed 6 bases and J shed 5 bases, with 14 bases lying between them. CDR3 in amino acids: CSVAWGSHNEQFF. CDR3 bases: TGCAGCGTGGCTTGGGGGTCCCACAATGAGCAGTTCTTC.

V and J are TRBV7-6 and TRBJ1-5, with D maybe TRBD1 (5 bases). Germline V CDR1 and CDR2: SGHVS, FNYEAQ. The CDR3 runs to 14 residues. Between the trimmed V and J ends, which lost 5 bases and 6 bases, there was a span of 14 bases. The CDR3 coding sequence is TGTGCCAGCAGCCGCCGGGGGAACAGTCAGCCCCAGCATTTT. Translation: CASSRRGNSQPQHF.

The chain couples TRBV28 to TRBJ2-7, with D perhaps matching TRBD2 (5 bases). The CDR3 has 14 residues. Germline CDR1 is MDHEN and CDR2 is SYDVKM. V was cut by 3 bases and J by 4 bases, with 13 bases left in between. The CDR3 region is CASSFDGGLYEQYF. The CDR3 coding sequence is TGTGCCAGCAGTTTTGACGGCGGACTTTACGAGCAGTACTTC.

This clone was recorded only once. This chain links TRBV6-1 with TRBJ1-2; TRBD1 matches 12 bases. Germline V gene lookup returns CDR1 MNHNS and CDR2 SASEGT. Losses at the gene ends were 6 bases for V and 8 bases for J; bases not matched to a gene: 10. The CDR3 contains 15 residues. The CDR3 region is CASRPLGQGAGGYTF. DNA for the CDR3: TGTGCCAGCAGACCTTTGGGACAGGGGGCTGGAGGCTACACCTTC.

CDR3 nucleotides: TGTGCCAGTAGTAGCCAGACAGGGAACTATGGCTACACCTTC. Residues: CASSSQTGNYGYTF. The chain has TRBV19 and TRBJ1-2; 7 nucleotides agree with TRBD1. The CDR3 has 14 residues. V dropped 4 bases and J dropped 2; count of bases not matched to a gene: 4. In germline, CDR1 is LNHDA, CDR2 SQIVND (reference sequence).

The chain combines TRBV29-1 with TRBJ2-5; TRBD2 matches at 7 bases. The V and J ends lost 3 bases and 2 bases, in that order; junction bases with no gene match: 6. There are 14 residues in the CDR3. Germline V gene sequence: CDR1 SQVTM, CDR2 ANQGSEA. In DNA, the CDR3 is TGCAGCGTTGACCGTAGCGGGCCACAAGAGACCCAGTACTTC. Residues: CSVDRSGPQETQYF.

This sequence joins TRBV5-1 and TRBJ2-5, with a weak D call TRBD2 (7 bases). This CDR3 spans 15 amino acids. The V end lost 4 bases, the J end lost 3 bases, and 16 bases lay between the germline ends. Germline V gives CDR1 SGHRS, CDR2 YFSETQ. The CDR3 sequence: CASSLVAGAKETQYF. CDR3 bases: TGCGCCAGCAGCCTGGTGGCGGGGGCGAAAGAGACCCAGTACTTC.

The chain joins TRBV4-1 to TRBJ2-5; D might be TRBD1 (5 bases). The V end was cut by 8 bases, the J end by 5 bases, with 15 bases between. This CDR3 has 13 residues. Germline lookup yields CDR1 MGHRA and CDR2 YSYEKL. The CDR3 loop reads CASGRQGGETQYF. The CDR3 DNA follows: TGCGCCAGCGGAAGGCAGGGTGGGGAGACCCAGTACTTC.

The rearrangement links TRBV19 to TRBJ2-7, with 14 bases identical to TRBD2. This CDR3 has 16 amino acids. The J segment lost 3 bases and the V segment lost 5 bases, leaving 6 bases of the junction unmatched. CDR1 LNHDA and CDR2 SQIVND come from the germline V gene (reference sequence). The CDR3: CASSGGTSGSFYEQYF. The CDR3, as DNA: TGTGCCAGTAGTGGAGGGACTAGCGGGAGTTTCTACGAGCAGTACTTC.

The rearrangement joins TRBV6-1 to TRBJ2-7; 8 bases are a match to TRBD2. Looked up from germline, CDR1 is MNHNS and CDR2 is SASEGT. The CDR3 contains 15 residues. V shed 3 bases and J 3 bases; nucleotides not matched to a gene: 7. The CDR3 loop is CASSDQAGADYEQYF. As DNA, the CDR3 is TGTGCCAGCAGTGATCAAGCGGGAGCAGACTACGAGCAGTACTTC.

The gene calls are TRBV2 and TRBJ2-3; TRBD2 aligns across 7 bases. Germline lookup yields CDR1 SNHLY and CDR2 FYNNEI. V trimming: 8 bases; J trimming: 0 bases; junction bases outside the gene matches: 8. The CDR3 totals 15 residues. In DNA form, the CDR3 reads TGTGCCAGCGGGTTACTAGCGTCTAGCACAGATACGCAGTATTTT. This translates into CASGLLASSTDTQYF.

This sequence joins TRBV28 and TRBJ2-1, with 13 nucleotides matching TRBD2. J gave up 9 bases and V 1 base, and 3 bases lay outside the gene matches. Germline V gene sequence: CDR1 MDHEN, CDR2 SYDVKM. CDR3 length equals 15 residues. DNA of the CDR3: TGTGCCAGCAGTTTATTAGGGACTAGCGGGATTGAGCAGTTCTTC. Encoded protein: CASSLLGTSGIEQFF.